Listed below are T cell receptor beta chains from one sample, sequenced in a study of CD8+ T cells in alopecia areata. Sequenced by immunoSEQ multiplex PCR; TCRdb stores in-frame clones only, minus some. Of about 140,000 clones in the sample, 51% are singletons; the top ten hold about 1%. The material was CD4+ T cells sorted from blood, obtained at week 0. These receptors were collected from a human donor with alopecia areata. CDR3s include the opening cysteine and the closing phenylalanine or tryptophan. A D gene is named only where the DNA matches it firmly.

cdr3_aa: CATSRDRLANVLTF
j_call: TRBJ2-6
v_call: TRBV15
cdr3_length: 14
d_call: .

cdr3_aa: CASSVGPTESYEQYF
j_call: TRBJ2-7
v_call: TRBV9
cdr3_length: 15
d_call: .

cdr3_aa: CSVSPQPTGELFF
j_call: TRBJ2-2
v_call: TRBV29-1
cdr3_length: 13
d_call: .

cdr3_aa: CASSLEVAEAYGYTF
j_call: TRBJ1-2
v_call: TRBV7-9
cdr3_length: 15
d_call: .

cdr3_aa: CASSLGRRETQYF
j_call: TRBJ2-5
v_call: TRBV11-2
cdr3_length: 13
d_call: .

cdr3_aa: CATSREKAGYNQPQHF
j_call: TRBJ1-5
v_call: TRBV15
cdr3_length: 16
d_call: .

cdr3_aa: CSVTGTEETQYF
j_call: TRBJ2-5
v_call: TRBV29-1
cdr3_length: 12
d_call: .

cdr3_aa: CASSQGQGQPQHF
j_call: TRBJ1-5
v_call: TRBV14
cdr3_length: 13
d_call: .

cdr3_aa: CASSWTPNQPQHF
j_call: TRBJ1-5
v_call: TRBV28
cdr3_length: 13
d_call: .

cdr3_aa: CASRGRQRQPQHF
j_call: TRBJ1-5
v_call: TRBV28
cdr3_length: 13
d_call: .

cdr3_aa: CASSSPPGTVAYEQYF
j_call: TRBJ2-7
v_call: TRBV7-9
cdr3_length: 16
d_call: TRBD1

cdr3_aa: CASSSSGQQNTGELFF
j_call: TRBJ2-2
v_call: TRBV7-2
cdr3_length: 16
d_call: .

cdr3_aa: CASSPRLAGELFF
j_call: TRBJ2-2
v_call: TRBV11-3
cdr3_length: 13
d_call: .

cdr3_aa: CASSLEADNYGYTF
j_call: TRBJ1-2
v_call: TRBV7-9
cdr3_length: 14
d_call: .

cdr3_aa: CASSYRGGGTDTQYF
j_call: TRBJ2-3
v_call: TRBV6-5
cdr3_length: 15
d_call: TRBD2

cdr3_aa: CASSLGRAYTGELFF
j_call: TRBJ2-2
v_call: TRBV11-3
cdr3_length: 15
d_call: .

cdr3_aa: CSGSDRAQYF
j_call: TRBJ2-5
v_call: TRBV29-1
cdr3_length: 10
d_call: TRBD1

cdr3_aa: CASSGGPYGYTF
j_call: TRBJ1-2
v_call: TRBV25-1
cdr3_length: 12
d_call: .

cdr3_aa: CASSTGTGGAETQYF
j_call: TRBJ2-5
v_call: TRBV25-1
cdr3_length: 15
d_call: TRBD1

cdr3_aa: CAISESRDEQFF
j_call: TRBJ2-1
v_call: TRBV10-3
cdr3_length: 12
d_call: .

cdr3_aa: CSARAADTQYF
j_call: TRBJ2-3
v_call: TRBV20-1
cdr3_length: 11
d_call: .

cdr3_aa: CASSEIWGVQEYYGYTF
j_call: TRBJ1-2
v_call: TRBV5-1
cdr3_length: 17
d_call: .

cdr3_aa: CSAGPAANTEAFF
j_call: TRBJ1-1
v_call: TRBV29-1
cdr3_length: 13
d_call: .

cdr3_aa: CATSREGGTGGHEQYF
j_call: TRBJ2-7
v_call: TRBV15
cdr3_length: 16
d_call: TRBD1

cdr3_aa: CSVATGTTGELFF
j_call: TRBJ2-2
v_call: TRBV29-1
cdr3_length: 13
d_call: TRBD1

cdr3_aa: CAWSVSRGNQPQHF
j_call: TRBJ1-5
v_call: TRBV30
cdr3_length: 14
d_call: TRBD1

cdr3_aa: CASSSPTGTKETQYF
j_call: TRBJ2-5
v_call: TRBV27
cdr3_length: 15
d_call: .

cdr3_aa: CASSLPGRAGPSF
j_call: TRBJ1-1
v_call: TRBV11-2
cdr3_length: 13
d_call: .

cdr3_aa: CSAQGDNYGYTF
j_call: TRBJ1-2
v_call: TRBV29-1
cdr3_length: 12
d_call: .

cdr3_aa: CSVEDEAYGYTF
j_call: TRBJ1-2
v_call: TRBV29-1
cdr3_length: 12
d_call: .

cdr3_aa: CSVVGDPAHEQYF
j_call: TRBJ2-7
v_call: TRBV29-1
cdr3_length: 13
d_call: .

cdr3_aa: CASSTGTGTGVGYTF
j_call: TRBJ1-2
v_call: TRBV7-8
cdr3_length: 15
d_call: .

cdr3_aa: CASSQERIEGYTF
j_call: TRBJ1-2
v_call: TRBV5-1
cdr3_length: 13
d_call: .

cdr3_aa: CASSDVGLAEYNEQFF
j_call: TRBJ2-1
v_call: TRBV2
cdr3_length: 16
d_call: TRBD2

cdr3_aa: CAWSADRYPANTQYF
j_call: TRBJ2-3
v_call: TRBV30
cdr3_length: 15
d_call: .

cdr3_aa: CASSGMETQYF
j_call: TRBJ2-5
v_call: TRBV2
cdr3_length: 11
d_call: .

cdr3_aa: CASSTRTGDLYGYTF
j_call: TRBJ1-2
v_call: TRBV7-8
cdr3_length: 15
d_call: TRBD1

cdr3_aa: CSAGNEKLFF
j_call: TRBJ1-4
v_call: TRBV29-1
cdr3_length: 10
d_call: .

cdr3_aa: CAWSRTWNTGELFF
j_call: TRBJ2-2
v_call: TRBV30
cdr3_length: 14
d_call: .

cdr3_aa: CASSRLAYEQYF
j_call: TRBJ2-7
v_call: TRBV14
cdr3_length: 12
d_call: .

cdr3_aa: CATSTGTRATEQFF
j_call: TRBJ2-1
v_call: TRBV15
cdr3_length: 14
d_call: TRBD2

cdr3_aa: CASSLAGDQPQHF
j_call: TRBJ1-5
v_call: TRBV5-1
cdr3_length: 13
d_call: .

cdr3_aa: CASSFSDSNQPQHF
j_call: TRBJ1-5
v_call: TRBV7-8
cdr3_length: 14
d_call: .

cdr3_aa: CASSVTSHTDTQYF
j_call: TRBJ2-3
v_call: TRBV9
cdr3_length: 14
d_call: .

cdr3_aa: CASSQRGGGGREGYNEQFF
j_call: TRBJ2-1
v_call: TRBV4-1
cdr3_length: 19
d_call: .

cdr3_aa: CASSIHGRAEKVQDTQYF
j_call: TRBJ2-3
v_call: TRBV19
cdr3_length: 18
d_call: TRBD2

cdr3_aa: CATSRVGLKGTQYF
j_call: TRBJ2-5
v_call: TRBV15
cdr3_length: 14
d_call: .

cdr3_aa: CASSYSTGRVYEQYF
j_call: TRBJ2-7
v_call: TRBV6-5
cdr3_length: 15
d_call: .

cdr3_aa: CSVEDRQGVSGGYTF
j_call: TRBJ1-2
v_call: TRBV29-1
cdr3_length: 15
d_call: .

cdr3_aa: CASSYPTSTDTQYF
j_call: TRBJ2-3
v_call: TRBV5-1
cdr3_length: 14
d_call: .